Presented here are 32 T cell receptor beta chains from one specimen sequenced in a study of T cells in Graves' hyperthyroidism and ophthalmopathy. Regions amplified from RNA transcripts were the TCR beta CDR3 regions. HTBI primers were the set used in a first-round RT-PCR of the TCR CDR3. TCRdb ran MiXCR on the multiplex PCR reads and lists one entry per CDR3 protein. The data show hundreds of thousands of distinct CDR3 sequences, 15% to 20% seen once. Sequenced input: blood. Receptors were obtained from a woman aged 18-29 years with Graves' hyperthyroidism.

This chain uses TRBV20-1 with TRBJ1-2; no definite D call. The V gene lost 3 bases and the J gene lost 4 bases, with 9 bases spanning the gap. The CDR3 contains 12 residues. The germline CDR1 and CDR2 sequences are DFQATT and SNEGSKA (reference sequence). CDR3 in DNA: TGCAGTGCTAGCCCGGGGTTCTATGGCTACACCTTC. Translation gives CSASPGFYGYTF.

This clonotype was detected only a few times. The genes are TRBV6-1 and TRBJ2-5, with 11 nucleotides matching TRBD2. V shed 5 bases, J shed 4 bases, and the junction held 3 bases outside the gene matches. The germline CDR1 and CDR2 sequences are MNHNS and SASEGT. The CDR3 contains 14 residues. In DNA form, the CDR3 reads TGTGCCAGCAGTCATGGACTAGCGGGAGAGACCCAGTACTTC. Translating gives CASSHGLAGETQYF.

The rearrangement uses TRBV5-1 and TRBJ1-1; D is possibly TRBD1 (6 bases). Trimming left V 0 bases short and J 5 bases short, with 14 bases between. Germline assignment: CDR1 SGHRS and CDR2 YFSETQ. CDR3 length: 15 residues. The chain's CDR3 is CASSLGAGQPTEAFF. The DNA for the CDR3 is TGCGCCAGCAGCTTGGGAGCGGGACAACCGACTGAAGCTTTCTTT.

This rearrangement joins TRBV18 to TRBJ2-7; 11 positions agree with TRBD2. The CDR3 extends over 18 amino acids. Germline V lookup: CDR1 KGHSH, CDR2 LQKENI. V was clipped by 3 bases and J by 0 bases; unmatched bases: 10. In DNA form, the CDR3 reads TGTGCCAGCTCACCTGGGACTAGCGGCAAAACTAACTCCTACGAGCAGTACTTC. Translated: CASSPGTSGKTNSYEQYF.

The CDR3 region is CASSSPGQGPEGLYNEQFF. The CDR3 DNA sequence: TGCGCCAGCAGCTCCCCGGGACAGGGGCCAGAGGGGCTTTACAATGAGCAGTTCTTC. The chain carries TRBV5-1 and TRBJ2-1; TRBD1 matches 10 bases. CDR1 is SGHRS, CDR2 YFSETQ, per germline. The CDR3 contains 19 residues. V lost 3 bases, J lost 4 bases, and 16 bases stayed unmatched.

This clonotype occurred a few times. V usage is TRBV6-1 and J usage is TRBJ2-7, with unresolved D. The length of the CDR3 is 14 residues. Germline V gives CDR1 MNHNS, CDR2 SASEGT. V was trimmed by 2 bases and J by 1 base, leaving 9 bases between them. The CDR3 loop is CASSELYRSYEQYF. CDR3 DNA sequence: TGTGCCAGCAGTGAACTTTACCGTTCCTACGAGCAGTACTTC.

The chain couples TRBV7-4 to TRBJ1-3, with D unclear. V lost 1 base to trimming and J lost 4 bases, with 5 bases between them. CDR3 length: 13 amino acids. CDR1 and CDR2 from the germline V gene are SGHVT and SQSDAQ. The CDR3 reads CASSLEVGNTIYF. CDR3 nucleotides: TGTGCCAGCAGCTTAGAGGTCGGAAACACCATATATTTT.

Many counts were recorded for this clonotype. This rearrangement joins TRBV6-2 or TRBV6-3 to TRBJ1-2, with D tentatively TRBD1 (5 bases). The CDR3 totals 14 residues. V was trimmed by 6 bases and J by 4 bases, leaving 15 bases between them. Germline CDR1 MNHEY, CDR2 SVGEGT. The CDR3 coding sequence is TGTGCCAGCAGCGAGATGGGACTGCTCTATGGCTACACCTTC. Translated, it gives CASSEMGLLYGYTF.

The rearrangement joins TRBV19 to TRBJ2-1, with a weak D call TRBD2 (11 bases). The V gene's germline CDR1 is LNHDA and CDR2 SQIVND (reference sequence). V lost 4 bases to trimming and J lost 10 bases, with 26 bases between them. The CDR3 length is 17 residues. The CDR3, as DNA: TGTGCCAGTAGTAAAGACAGGGGGCCACTAGCGGGGGACGAGCAGTTCTTC. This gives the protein CASSKDRGPLAGDEQFF.

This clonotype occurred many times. CDR3 nucleotides: TGTGCCAGCAGCCAACAGCGTCAGGGGTATTTGGAAAAACTGTTTTTT. Its translation: CASSQQRQGYLEKLFF. V and J are TRBV2 and TRBJ1-4; the D gene is possibly TRBD1 (6 bases). The CDR3 runs to 16 residues. Trimming removed 6 bases from V and 8 bases from J, with 22 bases in between. Germline lookup yields CDR1 SNHLY and CDR2 FYNNEI. Combining the CDR3 with reference TRBV2 and TRBJ1-4 gives the whole variable domain EPEVTQTPSHQVTQMGQEVILRCVPISNHLYFYWYRQILGQKVEFLVSFYNNEISEKSEIFDDQFSVERPDGSNFTLKIRSTKLEDSAMYFCASSQQRQGYLEKLFFGSGTQLSVL.

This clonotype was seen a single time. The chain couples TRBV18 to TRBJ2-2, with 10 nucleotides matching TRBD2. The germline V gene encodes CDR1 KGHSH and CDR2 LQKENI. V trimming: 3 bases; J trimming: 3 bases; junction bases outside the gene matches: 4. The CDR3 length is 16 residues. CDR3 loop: CASSPLLAGHTGELFF. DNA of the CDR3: TGTGCCAGCTCACCCCTACTAGCGGGACACACCGGGGAGCTGTTTTTT.

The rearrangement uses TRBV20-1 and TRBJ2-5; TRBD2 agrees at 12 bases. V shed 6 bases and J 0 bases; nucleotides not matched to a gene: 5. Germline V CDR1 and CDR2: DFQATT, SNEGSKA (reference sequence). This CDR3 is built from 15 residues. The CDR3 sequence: CSAKTSGRNQETQYF. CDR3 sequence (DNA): TGCAGTGCGAAAACTAGCGGGAGGAACCAAGAGACCCAGTACTTC.

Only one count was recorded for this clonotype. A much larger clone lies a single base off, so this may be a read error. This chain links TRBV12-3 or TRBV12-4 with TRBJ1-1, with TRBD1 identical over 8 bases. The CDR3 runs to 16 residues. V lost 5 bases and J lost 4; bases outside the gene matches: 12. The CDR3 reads CASSPPGQGRVTEAFF. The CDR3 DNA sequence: TGTGCCAGCAGTCCCCCCGGACAGGGCAGAGTCACTGAAGCTTTCTTT.

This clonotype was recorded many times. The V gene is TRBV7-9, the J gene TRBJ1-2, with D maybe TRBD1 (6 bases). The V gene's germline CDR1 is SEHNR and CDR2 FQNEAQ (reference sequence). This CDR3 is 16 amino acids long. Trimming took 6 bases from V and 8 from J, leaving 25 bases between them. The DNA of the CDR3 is TGTGCCAGCAGGCAAGGGGGGATTTCCCTCGGGGGAGGCTACACCTTC. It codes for CASRQGGISLGGGYTF.

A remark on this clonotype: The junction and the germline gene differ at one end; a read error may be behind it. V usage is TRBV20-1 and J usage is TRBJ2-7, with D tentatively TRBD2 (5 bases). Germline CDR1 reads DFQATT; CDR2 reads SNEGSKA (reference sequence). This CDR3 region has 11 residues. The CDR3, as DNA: TGCAGTGCGAGGACTGGTTACGAGCAGTGCTTC. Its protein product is CSARTGYEQCF.

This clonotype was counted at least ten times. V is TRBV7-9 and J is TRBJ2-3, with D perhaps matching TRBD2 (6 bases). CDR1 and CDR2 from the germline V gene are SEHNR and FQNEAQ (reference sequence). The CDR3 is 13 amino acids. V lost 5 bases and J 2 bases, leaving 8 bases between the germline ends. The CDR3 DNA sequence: TGTGCCAGCAGCCTGGGACTCACAGATACGCAGTATTTT. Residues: CASSLGLTDTQYF.

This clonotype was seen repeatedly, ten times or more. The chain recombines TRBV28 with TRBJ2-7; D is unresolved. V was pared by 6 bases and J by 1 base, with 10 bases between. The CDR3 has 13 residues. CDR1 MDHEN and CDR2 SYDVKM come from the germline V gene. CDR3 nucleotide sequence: TGTGCCAGCAGATCCGACGGTTCCTACGAGCAGTACTTC. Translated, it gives CASRSDGSYEQYF.

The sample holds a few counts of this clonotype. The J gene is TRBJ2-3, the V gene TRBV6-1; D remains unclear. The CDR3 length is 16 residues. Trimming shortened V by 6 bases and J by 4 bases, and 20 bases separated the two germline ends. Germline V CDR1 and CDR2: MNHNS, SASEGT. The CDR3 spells CASSTNTGIVPDTQYF. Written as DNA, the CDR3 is TGTGCCAGCAGCACAAATACTGGGATCGTTCCAGATACGCAGTATTTT.

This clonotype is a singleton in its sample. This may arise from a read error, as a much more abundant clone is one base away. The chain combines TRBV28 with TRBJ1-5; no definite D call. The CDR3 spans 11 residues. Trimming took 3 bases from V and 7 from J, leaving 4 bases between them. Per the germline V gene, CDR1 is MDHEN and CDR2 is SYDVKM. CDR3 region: CASSLEQPQHF. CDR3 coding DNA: TGTGCCAGCAGTTTGGAGCAGCCCCAGCATTTT.

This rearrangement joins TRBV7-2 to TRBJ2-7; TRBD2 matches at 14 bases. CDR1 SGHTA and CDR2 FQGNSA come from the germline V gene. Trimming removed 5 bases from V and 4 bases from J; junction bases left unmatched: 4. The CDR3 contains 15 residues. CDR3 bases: TGTGCCAGCAGCCATGGGACTAGCGGGAGATACGAGCAGTACTTC. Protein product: CASSHGTSGRYEQYF. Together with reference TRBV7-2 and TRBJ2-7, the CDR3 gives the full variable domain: GAGVSQSPSNKVTEKGKDVELRCDPISGHTALYWYRQSLGQGLEFLIYFQGNSAPDKSGLPSDRFSAERTGGSVSTLTIQRTQQEDSAVYLCASSHGTSGRYEQYFGPGTRLTVT.

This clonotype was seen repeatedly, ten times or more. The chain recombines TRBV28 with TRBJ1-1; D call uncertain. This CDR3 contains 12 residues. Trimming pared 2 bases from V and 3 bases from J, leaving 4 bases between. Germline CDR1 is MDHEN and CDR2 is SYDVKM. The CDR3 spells CASSLRDTEAFF. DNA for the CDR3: TGTGCCAGCAGTTTAAGGGACACTGAAGCTTTCTTT.

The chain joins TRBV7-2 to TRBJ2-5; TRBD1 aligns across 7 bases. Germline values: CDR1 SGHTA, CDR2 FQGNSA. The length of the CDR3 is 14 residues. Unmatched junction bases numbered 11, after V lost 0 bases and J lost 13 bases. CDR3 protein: CASSLAAGTVKPYF. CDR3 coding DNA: TGTGCCAGCAGCTTAGCTGCCGGGACAGTAAAACCGTACTTC. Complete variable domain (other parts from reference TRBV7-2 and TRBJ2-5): GAGVSQSPSNKVTEKGKDVELRCDPISGHTALYWYRQSLGQGLEFLIYFQGNSAPDKSGLPSDRFSAERTGGSVSTLTIQRTQQEDSAVYLCASSLAAGTVKPYFGPGTRLLVL.

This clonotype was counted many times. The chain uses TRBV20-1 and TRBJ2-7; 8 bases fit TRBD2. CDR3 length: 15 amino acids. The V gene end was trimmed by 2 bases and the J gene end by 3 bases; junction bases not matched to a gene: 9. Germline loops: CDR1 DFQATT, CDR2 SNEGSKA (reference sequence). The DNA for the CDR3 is TGCAGTGCTAGACTCGGGAGGGGAAGTATCTACGAGCAGTACTTC. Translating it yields CSARLGRGSIYEQYF.

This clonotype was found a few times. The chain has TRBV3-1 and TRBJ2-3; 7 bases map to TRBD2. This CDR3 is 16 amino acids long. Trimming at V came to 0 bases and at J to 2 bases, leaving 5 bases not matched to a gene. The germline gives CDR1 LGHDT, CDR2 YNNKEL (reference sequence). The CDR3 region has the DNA TGTGCCAGCAGCCAAGATTTGGGGAGGGCCACAGATACGCAGTATTTT. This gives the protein CASSQDLGRATDTQYF.

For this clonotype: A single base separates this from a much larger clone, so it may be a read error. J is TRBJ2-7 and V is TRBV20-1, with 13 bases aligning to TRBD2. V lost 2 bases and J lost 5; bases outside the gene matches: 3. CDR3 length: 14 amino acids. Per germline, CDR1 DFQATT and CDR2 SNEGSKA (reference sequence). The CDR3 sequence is CSARTSGGAHEQYF. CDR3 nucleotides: TGCAGTGCTAGAACTAGCGGGGGGGCCCACGAGCAGTACTTC.

Written as DNA, the CDR3 is TGTGCCAGCAGTGATTTTATGTCACCTGAAGTACAGGGCCGGGATCAGCCCCAGCATTTT. Its protein product is CASSDFMSPEVQGRDQPQHF. This sequence joins TRBV6-1 and TRBJ1-5, with a possible D match to TRBD1 (6 bases). CDR1 is MNHNS and CDR2 is SASEGT in the germline V gene. Trimming shortened V by 3 bases and J by 5 bases, and 29 bases separated the two germline ends. The CDR3 is 20 residues long.

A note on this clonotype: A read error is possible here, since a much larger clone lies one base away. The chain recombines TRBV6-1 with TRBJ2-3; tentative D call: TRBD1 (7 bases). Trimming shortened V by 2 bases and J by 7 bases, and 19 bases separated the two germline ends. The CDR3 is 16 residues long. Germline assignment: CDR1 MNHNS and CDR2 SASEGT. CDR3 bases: TGTGCCAGCAGTGAAACAGGGGCAGCGGCGGGGAATACGCAGTATTTT. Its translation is CASSETGAAAGNTQYF.

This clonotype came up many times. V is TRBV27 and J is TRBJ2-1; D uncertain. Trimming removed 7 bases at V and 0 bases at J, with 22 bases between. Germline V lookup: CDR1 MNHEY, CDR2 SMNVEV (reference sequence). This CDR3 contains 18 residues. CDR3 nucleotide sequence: TGTGCCAGCACCCCCCCGGTGATCGGCGAGGACTCCTACAATGAGCAGTTCTTC. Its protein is CASTPPVIGEDSYNEQFF.

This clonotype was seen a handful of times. The CDR3 sequence is CASSLVTNRGGEQYF. The DNA for the CDR3 is TGTGCCAGCAGCTTAGTCACGAACAGGGGCGGCGAGCAGTACTTC. The chain joins TRBV11-2 to TRBJ2-7; 7 bases agree with TRBD1. The CDR3 contains 15 residues. Losses at the gene ends were 1 base for V and 6 bases for J; bases not matched to a gene: 9. Germline CDR1 and CDR2: SGHAT and FQNNGV.

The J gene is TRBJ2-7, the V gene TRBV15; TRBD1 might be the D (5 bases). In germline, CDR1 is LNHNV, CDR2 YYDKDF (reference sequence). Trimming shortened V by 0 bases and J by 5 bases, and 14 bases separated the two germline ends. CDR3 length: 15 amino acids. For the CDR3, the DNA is TGTGCCACCAGCAGAGACCCAGGGTCCGTCGACGAGCAGTACTTC. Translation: CATSRDPGSVDEQYF.

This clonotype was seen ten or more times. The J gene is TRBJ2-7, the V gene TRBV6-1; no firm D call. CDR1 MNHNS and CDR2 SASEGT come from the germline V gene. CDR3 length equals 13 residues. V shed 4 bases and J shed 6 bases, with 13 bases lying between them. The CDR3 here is CASSGVLLSEQYF. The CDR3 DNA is TGTGCCAGCAGTGGAGTACTCCTCTCCGAGCAGTACTTC.

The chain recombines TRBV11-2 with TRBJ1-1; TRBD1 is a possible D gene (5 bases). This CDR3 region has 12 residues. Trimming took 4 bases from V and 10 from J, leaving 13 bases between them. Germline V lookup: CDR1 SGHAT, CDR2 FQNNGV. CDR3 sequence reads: CASSSDRVVAFF. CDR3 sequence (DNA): TGTGCCAGCAGCTCAGACAGAGTGGTAGCTTTCTTT.